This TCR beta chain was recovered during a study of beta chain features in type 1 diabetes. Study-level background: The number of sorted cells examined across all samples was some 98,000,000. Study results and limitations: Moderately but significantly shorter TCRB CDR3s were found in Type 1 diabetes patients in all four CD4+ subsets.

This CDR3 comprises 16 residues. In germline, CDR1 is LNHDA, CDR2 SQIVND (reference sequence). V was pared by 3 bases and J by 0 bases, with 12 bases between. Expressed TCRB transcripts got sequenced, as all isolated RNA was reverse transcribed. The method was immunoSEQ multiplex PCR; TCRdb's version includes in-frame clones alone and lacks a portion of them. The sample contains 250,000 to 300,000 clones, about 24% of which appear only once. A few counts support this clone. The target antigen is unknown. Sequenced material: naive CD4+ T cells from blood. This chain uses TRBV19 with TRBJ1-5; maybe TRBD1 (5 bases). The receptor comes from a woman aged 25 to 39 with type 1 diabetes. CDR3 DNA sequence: TGTGCCAGTAGTATCAGGGCCTCACTTAGCAATCAGCCCCAGCATTTT. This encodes CASSIRASLSNQPQHF.